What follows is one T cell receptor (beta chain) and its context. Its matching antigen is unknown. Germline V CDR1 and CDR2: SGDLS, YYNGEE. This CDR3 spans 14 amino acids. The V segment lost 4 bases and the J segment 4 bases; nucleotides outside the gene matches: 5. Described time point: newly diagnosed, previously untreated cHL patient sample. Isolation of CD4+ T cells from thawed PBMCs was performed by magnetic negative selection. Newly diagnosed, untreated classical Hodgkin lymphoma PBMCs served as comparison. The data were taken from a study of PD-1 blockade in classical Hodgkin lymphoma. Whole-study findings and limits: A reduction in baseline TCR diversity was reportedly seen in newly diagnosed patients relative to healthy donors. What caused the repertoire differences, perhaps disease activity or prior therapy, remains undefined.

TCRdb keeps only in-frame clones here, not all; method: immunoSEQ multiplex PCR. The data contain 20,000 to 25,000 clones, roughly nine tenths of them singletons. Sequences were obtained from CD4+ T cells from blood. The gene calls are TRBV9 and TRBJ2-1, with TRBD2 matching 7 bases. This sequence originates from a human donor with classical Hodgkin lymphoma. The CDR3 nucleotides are TGTGCCAGCAGCTTTGGACTAGGGTACAATGAGCAGTTCTTC. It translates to CASSFGLGYNEQFF.